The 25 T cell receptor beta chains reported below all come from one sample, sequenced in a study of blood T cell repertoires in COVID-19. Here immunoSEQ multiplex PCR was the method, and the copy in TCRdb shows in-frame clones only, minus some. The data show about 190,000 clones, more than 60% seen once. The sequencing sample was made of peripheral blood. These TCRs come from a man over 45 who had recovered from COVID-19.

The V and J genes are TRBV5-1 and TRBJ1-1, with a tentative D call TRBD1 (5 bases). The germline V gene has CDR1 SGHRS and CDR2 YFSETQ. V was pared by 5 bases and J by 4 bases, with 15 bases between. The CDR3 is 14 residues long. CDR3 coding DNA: TGCGCCAGCAGTACGAACAGGTTGGTCACTGAAGCTTTCTTT. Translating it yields CASSTNRLVTEAFF.

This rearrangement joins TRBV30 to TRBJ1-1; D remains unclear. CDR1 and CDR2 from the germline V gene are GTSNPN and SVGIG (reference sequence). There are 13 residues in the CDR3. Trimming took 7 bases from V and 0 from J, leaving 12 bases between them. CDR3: CALNRGVNTEAFF. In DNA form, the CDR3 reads TGTGCCTTAAACCGCGGGGTGAACACTGAAGCTTTCTTT.

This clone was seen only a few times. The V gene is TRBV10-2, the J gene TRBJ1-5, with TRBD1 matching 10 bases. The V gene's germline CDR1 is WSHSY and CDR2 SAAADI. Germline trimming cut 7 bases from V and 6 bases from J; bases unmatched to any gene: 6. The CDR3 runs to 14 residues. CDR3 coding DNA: TGCGCCAGCAAAGGGACAGGGGCGAGTCAGCCCCAGCATTTT. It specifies CASKGTGASQPQHF.

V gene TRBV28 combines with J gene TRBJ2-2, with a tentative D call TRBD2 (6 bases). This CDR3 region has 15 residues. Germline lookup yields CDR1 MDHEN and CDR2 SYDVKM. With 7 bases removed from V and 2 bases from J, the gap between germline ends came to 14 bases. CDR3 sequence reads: CASKYPTSNTGELFF. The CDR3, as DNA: TGTGCCAGCAAATACCCCACTAGCAACACCGGGGAGCTGTTTTTT. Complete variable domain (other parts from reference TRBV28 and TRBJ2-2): DVKVTQSSRYLVKRTGEKVFLECVQDMDHENMFWYRQDPGLGLRLIYFSYDVKMKEKGDIPEGYSVSREKKERFSLILESASTNQTSMYLCASKYPTSNTGELFFGEGSRLTVL.

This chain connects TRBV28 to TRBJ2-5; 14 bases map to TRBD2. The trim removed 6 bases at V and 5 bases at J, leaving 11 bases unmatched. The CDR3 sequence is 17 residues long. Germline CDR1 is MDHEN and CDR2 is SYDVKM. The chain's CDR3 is CASSHGLAGGMAETQYF. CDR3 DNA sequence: TGTGCCAGCAGCCACGGACTAGCGGGAGGAATGGCGGAGACCCAGTACTTC. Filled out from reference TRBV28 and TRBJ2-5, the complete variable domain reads DVKVTQSSRYLVKRTGEKVFLECVQDMDHENMFWYRQDPGLGLRLIYFSYDVKMKEKGDIPEGYSVSREKKERFSLILESASTNQTSMYLCASSHGLAGGMAETQYFGPGTRLLVL.

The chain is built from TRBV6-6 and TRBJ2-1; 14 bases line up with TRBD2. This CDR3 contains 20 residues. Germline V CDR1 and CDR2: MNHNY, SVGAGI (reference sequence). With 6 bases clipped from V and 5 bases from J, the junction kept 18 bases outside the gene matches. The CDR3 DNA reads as TGTGCCAGCAGCGGCATAGTCAAAGGGACTAGCGGGAGACTGCACAATGAGCAGTTCTTC. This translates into CASSGIVKGTSGRLHNEQFF.

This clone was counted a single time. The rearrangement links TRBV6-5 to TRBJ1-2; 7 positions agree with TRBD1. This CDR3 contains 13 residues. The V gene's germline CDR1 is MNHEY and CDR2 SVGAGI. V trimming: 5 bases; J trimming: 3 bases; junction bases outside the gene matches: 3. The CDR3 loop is CASSPDRDYGYTF. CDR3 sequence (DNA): TGTGCCAGCAGTCCCGACAGGGACTATGGCTACACCTTC.

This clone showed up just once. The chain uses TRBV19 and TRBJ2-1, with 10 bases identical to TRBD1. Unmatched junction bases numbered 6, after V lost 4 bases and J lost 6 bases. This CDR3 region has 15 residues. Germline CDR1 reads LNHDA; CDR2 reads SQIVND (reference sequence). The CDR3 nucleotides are TGTGCCAGTAGTACGGGACAGGGGAGGTTCAATGAGCAGTTCTTC. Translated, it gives CASSTGQGRFNEQFF.

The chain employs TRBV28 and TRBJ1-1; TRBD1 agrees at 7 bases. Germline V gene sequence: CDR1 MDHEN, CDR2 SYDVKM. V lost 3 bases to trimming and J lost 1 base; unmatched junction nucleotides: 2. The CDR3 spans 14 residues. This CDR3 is CASSLGDRNTEAFF. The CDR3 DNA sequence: TGTGCCAGCAGTTTGGGGGACAGGAACACTGAAGCTTTCTTT.

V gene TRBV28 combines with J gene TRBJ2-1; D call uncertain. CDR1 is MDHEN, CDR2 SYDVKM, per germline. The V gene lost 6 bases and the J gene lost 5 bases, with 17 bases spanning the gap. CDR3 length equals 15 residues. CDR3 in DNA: TGTGCCAGCAGAGAACCGACAAGGTTGGACAATGAGCAGTTCTTC. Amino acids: CASREPTRLDNEQFF.

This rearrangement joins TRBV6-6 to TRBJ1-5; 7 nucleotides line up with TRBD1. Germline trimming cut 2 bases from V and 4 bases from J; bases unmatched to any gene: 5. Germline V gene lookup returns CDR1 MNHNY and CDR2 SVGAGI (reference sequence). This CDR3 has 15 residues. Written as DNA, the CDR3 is TGTGCCAGCAGTTACACCCGGGACAGTAATCAGCCCCAGCATTTT. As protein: CASSYTRDSNQPQHF.

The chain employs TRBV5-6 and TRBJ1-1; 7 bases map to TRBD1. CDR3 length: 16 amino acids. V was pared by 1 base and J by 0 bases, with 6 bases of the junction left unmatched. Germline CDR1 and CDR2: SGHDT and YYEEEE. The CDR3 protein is CASSLPGGYMNTEAFF. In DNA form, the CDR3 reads TGTGCCAGCAGCTTGCCAGGGGGGTACATGAACACTGAAGCTTTCTTT. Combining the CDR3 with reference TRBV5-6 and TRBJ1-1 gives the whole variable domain DAGVTQSPTHLIKTRGQQVTLRCSPKSGHDTVSWYQQALGQGPQFIFQYYEEEERQRGNFPDRFSGHQFPNYSSELNVNALLLGDSALYLCASSLPGGYMNTEAFFGQGTRLTVV.

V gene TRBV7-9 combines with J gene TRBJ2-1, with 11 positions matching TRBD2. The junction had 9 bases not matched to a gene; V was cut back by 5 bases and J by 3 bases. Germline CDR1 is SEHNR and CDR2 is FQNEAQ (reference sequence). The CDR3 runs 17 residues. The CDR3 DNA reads TGTGCCAGCAGCCCCGGGACTAGCGGAGTCTTCTACAATGAGCAGTTCTTC. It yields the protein CASSPGTSGVFYNEQFF.

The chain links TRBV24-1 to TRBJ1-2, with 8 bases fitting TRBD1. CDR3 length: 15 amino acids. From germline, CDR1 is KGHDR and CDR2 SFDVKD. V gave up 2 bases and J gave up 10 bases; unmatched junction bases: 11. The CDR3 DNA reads TGTGCCACCAGTGATTCCGCTCCGGGACAGGAATCCTACACCTTC. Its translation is CATSDSAPGQESYTF.

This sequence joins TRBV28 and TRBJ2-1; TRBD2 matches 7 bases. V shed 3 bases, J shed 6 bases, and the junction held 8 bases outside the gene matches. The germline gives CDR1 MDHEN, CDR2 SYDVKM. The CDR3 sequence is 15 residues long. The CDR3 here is CASSLSGTGSNEQFF. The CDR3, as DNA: TGTGCCAGCAGTTTGAGCGGGACTGGGTCCAATGAGCAGTTCTTC.

The CDR3 sequence: CASSSSGLDIQEQFF. The CDR3 coding sequence is TGTGCCAGCAGTTCTAGCGGACTAGATATTCAGGAGCAGTTCTTC. The chain employs TRBV6-5 and TRBJ2-1; 7 bases line up with TRBD2. V shed 4 bases and J 10 bases; nucleotides not matched to a gene: 13. Germline V gene lookup returns CDR1 MNHEY and CDR2 SVGAGI. CDR3 size: 15 residues.

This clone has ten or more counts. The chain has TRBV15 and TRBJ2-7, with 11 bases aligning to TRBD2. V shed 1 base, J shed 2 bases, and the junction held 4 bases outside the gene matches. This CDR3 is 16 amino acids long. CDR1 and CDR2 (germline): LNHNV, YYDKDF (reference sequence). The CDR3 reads CATSRALAGGPYEQYF. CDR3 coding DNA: TGTGCCACCAGCAGAGCCCTAGCGGGAGGCCCCTACGAGCAGTACTTC.

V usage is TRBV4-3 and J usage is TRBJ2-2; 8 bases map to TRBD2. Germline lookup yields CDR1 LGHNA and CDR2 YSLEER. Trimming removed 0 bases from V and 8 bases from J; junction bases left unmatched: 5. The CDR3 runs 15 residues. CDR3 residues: CASSQDLAGWGELFF. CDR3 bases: TGCGCCAGCAGCCAAGATTTAGCGGGGTGGGGGGAGCTGTTTTTT.

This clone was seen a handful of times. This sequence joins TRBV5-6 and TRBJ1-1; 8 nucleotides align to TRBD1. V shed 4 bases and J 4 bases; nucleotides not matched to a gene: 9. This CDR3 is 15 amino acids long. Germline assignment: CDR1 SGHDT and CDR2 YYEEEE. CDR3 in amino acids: CASSVQGAPVTEAFF. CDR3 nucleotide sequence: TGTGCCAGCAGCGTGCAGGGGGCGCCGGTCACTGAAGCTTTCTTT.

The chain's CDR3 is CASSFTLDYTLQFF. The CDR3 DNA reads as TGTGCCAGCAGCTTTACCTTAGACTATACCTTGCAATTCTTC. The V call is TRBV7-9, the J call TRBJ2-1; weak D call: TRBD2 (5 bases). CDR3 length: 14 amino acids. Germline CDR1 is SEHNR and CDR2 is FQNEAQ (reference sequence). The ends were cut back, 3 bases at V and 16 bases at J, with 22 bases in the middle.

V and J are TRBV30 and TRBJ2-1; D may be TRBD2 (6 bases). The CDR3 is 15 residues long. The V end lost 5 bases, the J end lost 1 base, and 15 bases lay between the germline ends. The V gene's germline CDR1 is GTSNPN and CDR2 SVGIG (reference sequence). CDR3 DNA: TGTGCCTGGTCTGTCGGCGGGAAGTCCTACAATGAGCAGTTCTTC. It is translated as CAWSVGGKSYNEQFF.

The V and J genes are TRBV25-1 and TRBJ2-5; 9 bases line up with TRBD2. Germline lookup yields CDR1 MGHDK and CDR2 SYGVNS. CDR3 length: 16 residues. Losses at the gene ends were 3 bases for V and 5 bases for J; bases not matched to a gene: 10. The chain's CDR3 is CASSEHAGTSLETQYF. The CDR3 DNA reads TGTGCCAGCAGTGAGCACGCCGGGACTAGCTTGGAGACCCAGTACTTC.

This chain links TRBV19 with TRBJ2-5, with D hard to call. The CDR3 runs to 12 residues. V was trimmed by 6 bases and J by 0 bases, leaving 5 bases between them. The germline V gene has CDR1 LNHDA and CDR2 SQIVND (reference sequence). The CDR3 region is CASSQNQETQYF. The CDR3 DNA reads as TGTGCCAGTAGCCAGAACCAAGAGACCCAGTACTTC.

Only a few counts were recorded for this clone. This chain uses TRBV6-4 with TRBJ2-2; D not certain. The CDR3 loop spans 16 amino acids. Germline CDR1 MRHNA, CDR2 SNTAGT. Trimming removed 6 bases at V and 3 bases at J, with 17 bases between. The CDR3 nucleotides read TGTGCCAGCAGCCCGGAGTCCCCCACGGACACCGGGGAGCTGTTTTTT. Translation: CASSPESPTDTGELFF.

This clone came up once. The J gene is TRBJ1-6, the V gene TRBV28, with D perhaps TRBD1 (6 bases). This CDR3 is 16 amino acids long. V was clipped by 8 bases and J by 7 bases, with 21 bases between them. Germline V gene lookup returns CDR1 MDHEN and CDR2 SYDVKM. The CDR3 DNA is TGTGCCAGCTCGCGGACAGCGGCCTTAGGAAATTCACCCCTCCACTTT. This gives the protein CASSRTAALGNSPLHF.